A selection of T cell receptor beta chains follows, all from one sample in a study of OX40 agonist ivuxolimab in advanced cancers. Clones were read by immunoSEQ multiplex PCR, and TCRdb kept only the in-frame ones, dropping some. The sample has about 73,000 clones; 80% to 90% are singletons. The sequenced sample was CD4+ or CD8+ T cells sorted from blood, obtained in a trial of the OX40 agonist ivuxolimab. The receptors stem from an adult with an advanced solid tumor such as melanoma, head and neck, liver or kidney cancer. The CDR3 runs from the conserved cysteine through the conserved F or W. D genes are given only for firm matches.

TRBV28	TRBJ2-1	TRBD2	CASSLTQREGDEQFF	TGTGCCAGCAGCCTTACCCAGCGGGAGGGCGATGAGCAGTTCTTC
TRBV18	TRBJ2-7	.	CASSTGAYEQYF	TGTGCCAGCTCAACAGGAGCCTACGAGCAGTACTTC
TRBV5-1	TRBJ2-1	TRBD2	CASSLRPGLAGEHEQFF	TGCGCCAGCAGCCTACGACCGGGACTAGCGGGAGAGCATGAGCAGTTCTTC
TRBV5-1	TRBJ2-1	TRBD2	CASSRLASYNEQFF	TGCGCCAGCTCCCGACTAGCGTCCTACAATGAGCAGTTCTTC
TRBV20-1	TRBJ1-4	TRBD1	CSAGSLQGRPF	TGCAGTGCCGGGAGCTTACAGGGGAGGCCTTTT
TRBV7-2	TRBJ2-2	TRBD2	CASSSREGGELFF	TGTGCCAGCAGCTCCAGGGAGGGCGGGGAGCTGTTTTTT
TRBV28	TRBJ1-2	.	CASAPQTAYYGYTF	TGTGCCAGCGCACCCCAAACCGCTTACTATGGCTACACCTTC
TRBV10-3	TRBJ2-7	TRBD2	CAISESGLAGVNF	TGTGCCATCAGTGAGAGTGGACTAGCGGGAGTGAACTTC
TRBV4-1	TRBJ2-7	TRBD2	CASSQEGGRANYEQYF	TGCGCCAGCAGCCAAGAAGGCGGGAGGGCCAACTACGAGCAGTACTTC
TRBV28	TRBJ2-1	.	CVSENNNEQFF	TGTGTCAGCGAAAATAACAATGAGCAGTTCTTC
TRBV7-3	TRBJ1-1	.	CASSRTEGNTEAFF	TGTGCCAGCAGCCGGACAGAGGGGAACACTGAAGCTTTCTTT
TRBV6-1	TRBJ1-5	.	CASRQPYSNQPQHF	TGTGCCAGTAGACAGCCCTATAGCAATCAGCCCCAGCATTTT
TRBV11-2	TRBJ2-7	TRBD1	CASSLGDRTYEQYF	TGTGCCAGCAGCTTGGGGGACAGGACCTACGAGCAGTACTTC
TRBV2	TRBJ1-1	TRBD1	CASRGDRNTEAFF	TGTGCCAGCAGGGGGGACAGGAACACTGAAGCTTTCTTT
TRBV2	TRBJ2-3	TRBD2	CASSLIAGGHKDTQYF	TGTGCCAGCAGTCTAATTGCGGGAGGGCATAAAGATACGCAGTATTTT
TRBV18	TRBJ2-3	.	CASSPSDREGYTQYF	TGTGCCAGCTCACCGTCGGACAGGGAGGGGTATACGCAGTATTTT